The clone carrying this T cell receptor (beta chain) was counted only a few times. Antigen: not known. The treatment: oral pan-JAK inhibitor, 5-10 mg twice daily. After isolation, RNA underwent reverse transcription to generate cDNA as the sequencing template. Clones were sequenced by immunoSEQ multiplex PCR, and TCRdb holds only the in-frame ones, with some missing. Of some 110,000 clones in the sample, about three fifths were seen once. Germline CDR1 reads MGHRA; CDR2 reads YSYEKL. This CDR3 is built from 18 residues. The V and J ends lost 5 bases and 6 bases respectively, with 25 bases between them. The data originate from a study of CD8+ T cells in alopecia areata. Findings and limits, study-wide: Mice showed clearer TCR sharing than patients did, a gap that was possibly HLA-related. Amid tofacitinib therapy, many expanded lesional clones stayed present in scalp and blood.

The V and J genes are TRBV4-1 and TRBJ2-2; perhaps TRBD2 as D (5 bases). The sequencing used CD8+ T cells sorted from blood, collected at week 24, from a patient treated with tofacitinib. This clonotype was obtained from a human donor with alopecia areata. CDR3 DNA sequence: TGCGCCAGCAGCACGGAGGTTCCGGCCAAAGCTATCCCCGGGGAGCTGTTTTTT. Amino acids: CASSTEVPAKAIPGELFF.